This T cell receptor (beta chain) was recorded in a study of T cells in Graves' hyperthyroidism and ophthalmopathy. Exclusion criteria comprised uncontrolled infection, other autoimmune disease, pregnancy or lactation. First hyperthyroidism diagnosis is when the blood sample was obtained, before any ophthalmopathy symptoms. The V segment lost 6 bases and the J segment 1 base; nucleotides outside the gene matches: 7. The CDR3 extends over 16 amino acids. The germline V gene encodes CDR1 LNHDA and CDR2 SQIVND (reference sequence). This clonotype was counted at least ten times. RNA transcripts yielded amplified TCR beta CDR3 regions. RT-PCR in the first round (using the HTBI primer set) targeted the TCR CDR3. Via MiXCR, TCRdb re-called the multiplex PCR reads, giving one row per CDR3 protein. The table includes some 270,000 distinct CDR3 sequences, more than 10% detected once.

The sample was blood. The clonotype originates from a woman aged 25 to 39 with Graves' hyperthyroidism that later progressed to Graves' ophthalmopathy. The chain combines TRBV19 with TRBJ1-5, with 9 bases that match TRBD1. In nucleotides, the CDR3 is TGTGCCAGTAGACAACAGGGGGCCGGGAGCAATCAGCCCCAGCATTTT. Its protein product is CASRQQGAGSNQPQHF.